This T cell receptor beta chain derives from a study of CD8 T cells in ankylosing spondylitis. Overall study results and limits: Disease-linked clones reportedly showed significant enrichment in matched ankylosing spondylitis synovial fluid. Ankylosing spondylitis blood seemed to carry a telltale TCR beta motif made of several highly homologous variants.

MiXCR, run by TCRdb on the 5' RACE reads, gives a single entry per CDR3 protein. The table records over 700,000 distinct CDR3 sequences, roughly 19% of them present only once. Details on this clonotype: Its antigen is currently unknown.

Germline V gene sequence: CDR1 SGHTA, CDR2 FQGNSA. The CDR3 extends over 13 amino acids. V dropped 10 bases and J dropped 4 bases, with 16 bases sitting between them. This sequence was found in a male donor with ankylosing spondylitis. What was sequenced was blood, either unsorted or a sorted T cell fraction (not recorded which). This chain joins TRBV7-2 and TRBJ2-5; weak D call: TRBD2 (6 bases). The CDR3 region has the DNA TGTGCCAACGGACTTCACGGGAGAGAGACCCAGTACTTC. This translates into CANGLHGRETQYF.